What follows are 21 T cell receptor beta chains derived from one specimen sequenced in a study of identifying expanded T cells in peripheral blood. Only in-frame clones appear in the TCRdb table, and some are missing; sequencing was by immunoSEQ multiplex PCR. Here the sample spans about 97,000 clones, around 88% being singletons. Sequenced material: blood. All receptors derive from a person aged 18-70 years in good health.

The rearrangement uses TRBV5-6 and TRBJ2-3; possibly TRBD2 for D (5 bases). Per germline, CDR1 SGHDT and CDR2 YYEEEE. This CDR3 is built from 15 residues. Trimming removed 4 bases at V and 2 bases at J, with 14 bases between. The CDR3 sequence is CASSPPDGNTDTQYF. The CDR3 bases are TGTGCCAGCAGCCCACCGGACGGGAACACAGATACGCAGTATTTT.

The chain is built from TRBV7-6 and TRBJ1-2, with 7 bases aligning to TRBD1. The CDR3 is 14 residues long. Germline CDR1 reads SGHVS; CDR2 reads FNYEAQ. The trim removed 5 bases at V and 2 bases at J, leaving 5 bases unmatched. The CDR3 DNA is TGTGCCAGCAGCCCGGGACAGTTAAACTATGGCTACACCTTC. Translated: CASSPGQLNYGYTF.

V and J are TRBV7-2 and TRBJ2-1; possibly TRBD2 for D (5 bases). The V end lost 5 bases, the J end lost 4 bases, and 15 bases lay between the germline ends. In germline, CDR1 is SGHTA, CDR2 FQGNSA. The CDR3 has 15 amino acids. This chain's CDR3 is CASSELATQYNEQFF. CDR3 bases: TGTGCCAGCAGCGAGCTAGCTACCCAGTACAATGAGCAGTTCTTC.

The chain carries TRBV2 and TRBJ2-1; 12 bases map to TRBD2. V lost 5 bases, J lost 5 bases, and 7 bases stayed unmatched. CDR3 length: 16 amino acids. CDR1 and CDR2 from the germline V gene are SNHLY and FYNNEI. CDR3 in amino acids: CASSPIGLAGNNEQFF. As DNA, the CDR3 is TGTGCCAGCAGTCCTATCGGACTAGCGGGAAACAATGAGCAGTTCTTC.

This clone came up a few times. V is TRBV19 and J is TRBJ2-1, with 8 bases matching TRBD2. The CDR3 is 15 amino acids. Germline trimming cut 6 bases from V and 0 bases from J; bases unmatched to any gene: 4. Germline CDR1 reads LNHDA; CDR2 reads SQIVND (reference sequence). The CDR3 loop is CASSGAGDSYNEQFF. Written as DNA, the CDR3 is TGTGCCAGTAGCGGAGCGGGGGACTCCTACAATGAGCAGTTCTTC.

For this clone: Other DNA sequences of this sample code for an identical CDR3. The V and J genes are TRBV2 and TRBJ2-7; tentative D call: TRBD1 (6 bases). The CDR3 runs 15 residues. V was clipped by 1 base and J by 4 bases, with 14 bases between them. CDR1 and CDR2 (germline): SNHLY, FYNNEI. The CDR3: CASSEGTSGTYEQYF. CDR3 sequence (DNA): TGTGCCAGCAGTGAAGGGACATCGGGGACATACGAGCAGTACTTC.

The chain employs TRBV11-3 and TRBJ1-2, with a tentative D call TRBD1 (5 bases). V lost 6 bases, J lost 4 bases, and 15 bases lay in between. Germline CDR1 and CDR2: SGHNT and YENEEA. CDR3 length: 14 amino acids. For the CDR3, the DNA is TGTGCCAGCAGTAGAGGAACTGGGGGCTATGGCTACACCTTC. It is translated as CASSRGTGGYGYTF.

The V and J genes are TRBV19 and TRBJ1-5, with a tentative D call TRBD1 (6 bases). The CDR3 is made up of 15 amino acids. The V and J ends lost 5 bases and 5 bases respectively, with 16 bases between them. The germline V gene encodes CDR1 LNHDA and CDR2 SQIVND (reference sequence). The CDR3 protein is CASSGVEGVDQPQHF. The CDR3 DNA follows: TGTGCCAGTAGTGGGGTGGAGGGGGTGGATCAGCCCCAGCATTTT.

This chain connects TRBV7-2 to TRBJ1-3; D is perhaps TRBD1 (5 bases). Between the trimmed V and J ends, which lost 2 bases and 2 bases, there was a span of 7 bases. Germline assignment: CDR1 SGHTA and CDR2 FQGNSA. CDR3 size: 14 residues. The CDR3 region is CASSLWGTGNTIYF. The CDR3 region has the DNA TGTGCCAGCAGCTTATGGGGGACTGGAAACACCATATATTTT.

The chain has TRBV19 and TRBJ1-4, with a possible D match to TRBD1 (6 bases). V lost 6 bases to trimming and J lost 7 bases, with 21 bases between them. Germline V gene lookup returns CDR1 LNHDA and CDR2 SQIVND (reference sequence). The CDR3 sequence is 16 residues long. The CDR3 region is CASSAWGGVPGEKLFF. CDR3 DNA sequence: TGTGCCAGTAGCGCCTGGGGGGGCGTGCCGGGTGAAAAACTGTTTTTT.

V is TRBV28 and J is TRBJ1-2; D is possibly TRBD1 (5 bases). The V end was cut by 7 bases, the J end by 1 base, with 13 bases between. CDR1 and CDR2 (germline): MDHEN, SYDVKM. This CDR3 comprises 14 residues. The CDR3 region is CASKNTRDNYGYTF. CDR3 sequence (DNA): TGTGCCAGCAAAAACACCAGGGATAACTATGGCTACACCTTC.

This chain uses TRBV19 with TRBJ2-1, with D unresolved. This CDR3 spans 15 amino acids. CDR1 and CDR2 from the germline V gene are LNHDA and SQIVND (reference sequence). V lost 3 bases to trimming and J lost 8 bases, with 17 bases between them. The DNA for the CDR3 is TGTGCCAGTAGTATGTGGGTCAAGCCACGGGATGAGCAGTTCTTC. Its protein is CASSMWVKPRDEQFF.

The genes are TRBV7-2 and TRBJ1-1; tentatively, D is TRBD1 (6 bases). The CDR3 totals 15 residues. Trimming took 5 bases from V and 1 from J, leaving 14 bases between them. Germline V CDR1 and CDR2: SGHTA, FQGNSA. CDR3 sequence reads: CASSLFATGNTEAFF. The CDR3 DNA reads TGTGCCAGCAGCCTTTTCGCGACAGGGAACACTGAAGCTTTCTTT. Complete variable domain (other parts from reference TRBV7-2 and TRBJ1-1): GAGVSQSPSNKVTEKGKDVELRCDPISGHTALYWYRQSLGQGLEFLIYFQGNSAPDKSGLPSDRFSAERTGGSVSTLTIQRTQQEDSAVYLCASSLFATGNTEAFFGQGTRLTVV.

V gene TRBV11-2 combines with J gene TRBJ2-7, with 7 positions matching TRBD1. The CDR3 spans 15 residues. Per germline, CDR1 SGHAT and CDR2 FQNNGV. The V gene end was trimmed by 6 bases and the J gene end by 5 bases; junction bases not matched to a gene: 13. CDR3 bases: TGTGCCAGCAGTGCCTTTGAGACAGGGATCCACGAGCAGTACTTC. Translating gives CASSAFETGIHEQYF.

The chain couples TRBV4-2 to TRBJ2-7; D gene ambiguous. Trimming took off 4 bases at V and 2 bases at J, with 9 bases between the two ends. This CDR3 contains 13 residues. CDR1 LGHNA and CDR2 YNFKEQ come from the germline V gene. The CDR3 DNA sequence: TGTGCCAGCAGCCCCCTCCCCCCCTACGAGCAGTACTTC. Translation: CASSPLPPYEQYF.

The chain links TRBV5-1 to TRBJ1-3; maybe TRBD1 (5 bases). V was clipped by 0 bases and J by 2 bases, with 6 bases between them. The germline CDR1 and CDR2 sequences are SGHRS and YFSETQ. The CDR3 covers 14 residues. The CDR3: CASSLAGTGNTIYF. CDR3 bases: TGCGCCAGCAGCTTGGCAGGGACTGGAAACACCATATATTTT.

The chain links TRBV4-2 to TRBJ2-1, with TRBD1 matching over 8 bases. Germline values: CDR1 LGHNA, CDR2 YNFKEQ. The CDR3 is made up of 15 amino acids. V dropped 4 bases and J dropped 4; count of bases not matched to a gene: 6. Here the CDR3 reads CASSPGTGSYNEQFF. The DNA for the CDR3 is TGTGCCAGCAGCCCCGGGACAGGCTCATACAATGAGCAGTTCTTC.

The chain carries TRBV10-3 and TRBJ2-3; no reliable D call. Trimming removed 6 bases from V and 5 bases from J, with 6 bases in between. This CDR3 is built from 11 residues. Germline V gene data show CDR1 as ENHRY and CDR2 as SYGVKD. This chain's CDR3 is CAIRIGDTQYF. The CDR3 DNA follows: TGTGCCATCAGAATTGGAGATACGCAGTATTTT.

The V call is TRBV5-1, the J call TRBJ2-2, with D perhaps matching TRBD1 or TRBD2 (5 bases each). With 5 bases removed from V and 3 bases from J, the gap between germline ends came to 11 bases. The CDR3 sequence is 14 residues long. From germline, CDR1 is SGHRS and CDR2 YFSETQ. CDR3 nucleotide sequence: TGCGCCAGCAGGGGGGAAGGATACACCGGGGAGCTGTTTTTT. It yields the protein CASRGEGYTGELFF.

In this sample, this clone turned up once. V usage is TRBV9 and J usage is TRBJ2-2, with D possibly matching TRBD2 (5 bases). V was cut by 6 bases and J by 5 bases, with 11 bases left in between. Germline V lookup: CDR1 SGDLS, CDR2 YYNGEE. This CDR3 is built from 13 residues. The CDR3 nucleotides read TGTGCCAGCACCCTAGCCTTAACCGGGGAGCTGTTTTTT. Translation gives CASTLALTGELFF.

V gene TRBV2 combines with J gene TRBJ1-1, with D unclear. The germline V gene has CDR1 SNHLY and CDR2 FYNNEI. The V gene lost 10 bases and the J gene lost 4 bases, with 16 bases spanning the gap. The CDR3 consists of 13 residues. The CDR3 is CAIQDRRATEAFF. CDR3 bases: TGTGCCATCCAAGACCGTAGGGCCACTGAAGCTTTCTTT.